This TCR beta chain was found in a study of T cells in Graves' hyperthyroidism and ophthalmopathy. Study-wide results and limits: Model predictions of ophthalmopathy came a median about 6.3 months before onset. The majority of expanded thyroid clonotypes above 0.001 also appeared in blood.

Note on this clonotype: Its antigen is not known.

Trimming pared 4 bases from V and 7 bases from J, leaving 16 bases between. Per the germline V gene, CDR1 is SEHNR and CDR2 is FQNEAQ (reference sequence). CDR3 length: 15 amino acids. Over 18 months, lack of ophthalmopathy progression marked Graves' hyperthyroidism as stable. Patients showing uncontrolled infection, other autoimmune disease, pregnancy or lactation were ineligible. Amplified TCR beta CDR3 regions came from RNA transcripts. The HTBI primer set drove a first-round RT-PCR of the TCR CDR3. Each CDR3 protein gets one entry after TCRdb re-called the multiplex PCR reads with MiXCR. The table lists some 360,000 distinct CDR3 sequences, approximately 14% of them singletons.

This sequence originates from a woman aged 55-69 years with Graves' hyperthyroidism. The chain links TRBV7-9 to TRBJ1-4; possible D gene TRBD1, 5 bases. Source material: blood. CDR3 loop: CASSSPRDRSEKLFF. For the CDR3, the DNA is TGTGCCAGCAGCTCCCCGCGGGACCGAAGTGAAAAACTGTTTTTT.